The next 31 T cell receptor beta chains were all read from a single sample in a study of beta chain features in type 1 diabetes. Expressed TCRB transcripts were sequenced after all isolated RNA was converted to cDNA. The data were produced by immunoSEQ multiplex PCR, yet TCRdb's version contains in-frame clones alone and is incomplete. The top ten clones hold around 0.02% of a sample with fewer than 900,000 clones, about 17% of them seen once. The source material was naive CD4+ T cells from blood. The receptors shown here come from a woman aged 18-29 years in good health.

V is TRBV7-9 and J is TRBJ2-2, with TRBD2 identical over 13 bases. Germline V CDR1 and CDR2: SEHNR, FQNEAQ (reference sequence). V lost 4 bases and J lost 7; bases outside the gene matches: 3. This CDR3 region has 15 residues. CDR3 nucleotide sequence: TGTGCCAGCAGCTGGACTAGCGGGAGTGGCGGGGAGCTGTTTTTT. Protein sequence: CASSWTSGSGGELFF.

This clone has just a few counts. Other DNA sequences in this specimen translate into the identical CDR3. This chain joins TRBV5-1 and TRBJ2-3, with unresolved D. Trimming stripped 0 bases from V and 1 base from J, with 6 bases between. The CDR3 runs 14 residues. Germline V CDR1 and CDR2: SGHRS, YFSETQ. The CDR3 nucleotides are TGCGCCAGCAGCTTGGGGCAGCGCACAGATACGCAGTATTTT. It translates to CASSLGQRTDTQYF. The complete variable domain, with remaining parts taken from reference TRBV5-1 and TRBJ2-3, reads KAGVTQTPRYLIKTRGQQVTLSCSPISGHRSVSWYQQTPGQGLQFLFEYFSETQRNKGNFPGRFSGRQFSNSRSEMNVSTLELGDSALYLCASSLGQRTDTQYFGPGTRLTVL.

The chain uses TRBV18 and TRBJ2-2; D call uncertain. V lost 1 base, J lost 1 base, and 10 bases lay in between. In germline, CDR1 is KGHSH, CDR2 LQKENI. This CDR3 region has 16 residues. This CDR3 reads CASSPRLVGNTGELFF. CDR3 nucleotide sequence: TGTGCCAGCTCACCACGGCTAGTCGGGAACACCGGGGAGCTGTTTTTT.

This chain uses TRBV6-5 with TRBJ1-2; D is ambiguous. Between the trimmed V and J ends, which lost 6 bases and 3 bases, there was a span of 11 bases. This CDR3 is 13 amino acids long. CDR1 and CDR2 from the germline V gene are MNHEY and SVGAGI. The CDR3 protein is CASSSAQYYGYTF. As DNA, the CDR3 is TGTGCCAGCAGCTCCGCACAGTACTATGGCTACACCTTC.

V and J are TRBV10-3 and TRBJ2-2; 8 bases match TRBD1. CDR1 is ENHRY and CDR2 is SYGVKD in the germline V gene. V shed 8 bases, J shed 4 bases, and the junction held 6 bases outside the gene matches. The CDR3 spans 14 residues. CDR3 in DNA: TGTGCCATCCGGCAGGGGGCCTTCACCGGGGAGCTGTTTTTT. Translating gives CAIRQGAFTGELFF.

The chain couples TRBV27 to TRBJ2-7; D not resolved. Per germline, CDR1 MNHEY and CDR2 SMNVEV (reference sequence). The CDR3 is made up of 12 amino acids. V lost 8 bases to trimming and J lost 2 bases, with 10 bases between them. For the CDR3, the DNA is TGTGCCAGCCCCGTCTCGCCCTACGAGCAGTACTTC. This translates into CASPVSPYEQYF.

The sample holds a few counts of this clone. This chain joins TRBV25-1 and TRBJ2-3; perhaps TRBD2 as D (5 bases). Germline V gene lookup returns CDR1 MGHDK and CDR2 SYGVNS. CDR3 length equals 15 residues. V was pared by 1 base and J by 4 bases, with 12 bases between. The CDR3 region has the DNA TGTGCCAGCAGTGAATCCGGCTGGCGGGCAGATACGCAGTATTTT. This encodes CASSESGWRADTQYF. Full variable domain (rest looked up from reference TRBV25-1 and TRBJ2-3): EADIYQTPRYLVIGTGKKITLECSQTMGHDKMYWYQQDPGMELHLIHYSYGVNSTEKGDLSSESTVSRIRTEHFPLTLESARPSHTSQYLCASSESGWRADTQYFGPGTRLTVL.

The sample holds a few counts of this clone. The CDR3 DNA sequence: TGTGCCATCAGAGCTCAGAGCGGGGCCTCCTACGAGCAGTACTTC. This sequence encodes CAIRAQSGASYEQYF. V usage is TRBV10-3 and J usage is TRBJ2-7; 7 bases agree with TRBD2. CDR3 length: 15 amino acids. Germline loops: CDR1 ENHRY, CDR2 SYGVKD. V was clipped by 6 bases and J by 0 bases; unmatched bases: 8.

This chain uses TRBV19 with TRBJ2-1; D uncertain. The germline CDR1 and CDR2 sequences are LNHDA and SQIVND (reference sequence). This CDR3 is 15 amino acids long. V lost 6 bases and J 4 bases, leaving 16 bases between the germline ends. CDR3 in amino acids: CASRAPGESYNEQFF. DNA of the CDR3: TGTGCCAGTAGGGCCCCTGGAGAGTCTTACAATGAGCAGTTCTTC.

In its sample, this clone was seen a few times. The rearrangement links TRBV5-1 to TRBJ2-1; 12 bases line up with TRBD2. Germline values: CDR1 SGHRS, CDR2 YFSETQ. V trimming: 0 bases; J trimming: 9 bases; junction bases outside the gene matches: 4. The CDR3 consists of 15 residues. In DNA, the CDR3 is TGCGCCAGCAGCTTGGGACTAGCGGGAGAAACTGAGCAGTTCTTC. It yields the protein CASSLGLAGETEQFF.

The chain links TRBV15 to TRBJ2-7; D ambiguous. V was cut by 5 bases and J by 4 bases, with 15 bases left in between. This CDR3 has 14 residues. Germline CDR1 LNHNV, CDR2 YYDKDF (reference sequence). The CDR3: CATSPQIRAYEQYF. The CDR3 DNA follows: TGTGCCACCAGCCCTCAGATACGGGCATACGAGCAGTACTTC.

The genes are TRBV4-2 and TRBJ2-1, with D unresolved. Trimming took off 0 bases at V and 0 bases at J, with 6 bases between the two ends. Germline V gives CDR1 LGHNA, CDR2 YNFKEQ. The CDR3 loop spans 15 amino acids. For the CDR3, the DNA is TGTGCCAGCAGCCAAGACTACAACTCCTACAATGAGCAGTTCTTC. This codes for CASSQDYNSYNEQFF.

This clone has more than one count but fewer than ten. V and J are TRBV7-2 and TRBJ2-5, with TRBD1 matching 7 bases. Trimming at V came to 4 bases and at J to 5 bases, leaving 7 bases not matched to a gene. The germline CDR1 and CDR2 sequences are SGHTA and FQGNSA. The CDR3 extends over 14 amino acids. The CDR3 DNA reads TGTGCCAGCAGCTCGACAGGGAGTTGGGAGACCCAGTACTTC. Translation gives CASSSTGSWETQYF.

This clone occurred a few times. This sequence joins TRBV5-4 and TRBJ2-3; the D gene is possibly TRBD1 (8 bases). CDR1 is SGHNT, CDR2 YYREEE, per germline (reference sequence). Trimming cost V 4 bases and J 3 bases, with 18 bases left between them. This CDR3 has 16 residues. CDR3 coding DNA: TGTGCCAGCAGCCCGGTCTTACAGGGGGGGACAGATACGCAGTATTTT. Its protein is CASSPVLQGGTDTQYF.

The V call is TRBV7-3, the J call TRBJ2-5, with 13 bases matching TRBD2. The germline V gene has CDR1 SGHTA and CDR2 FQGTGA. The CDR3 has 17 amino acids. V shed 0 bases and J 1 base; nucleotides not matched to a gene: 2. The CDR3 region has the DNA TGTGCCAGCAGCTTAACTGGGACTAGCGGGATCCAAGAGACCCAGTACTTC. Translated: CASSLTGTSGIQETQYF.

The chain has TRBV28 and TRBJ2-7; the match to TRBD2 covers 9 bases. CDR3 length: 16 residues. V lost 7 bases, J lost 7 bases, and 17 bases stayed unmatched. Germline CDR1 MDHEN, CDR2 SYDVKM. CDR3 protein: CASMPAGGPTGSEQYF. CDR3 DNA: TGTGCCAGCATGCCCGCGGGAGGGCCCACGGGGAGTGAGCAGTACTTC.

The J gene is TRBJ2-2, the V gene TRBV9, with D perhaps matching TRBD2 (6 bases). This CDR3 spans 17 amino acids. V was clipped by 1 base and J by 4 bases, with 17 bases between them. The V gene's germline CDR1 is SGDLS and CDR2 YYNGEE. In DNA form, the CDR3 reads TGTGCCAGCAGCGTATCAATCGGGGGAGTGGGCACCGGGGAGCTGTTTTTT. This sequence encodes CASSVSIGGVGTGELFF.

The rearrangement uses TRBV11-2 and TRBJ2-3; D not resolved. V was shortened by 2 bases and J by 2 bases, with 8 bases between the two germline ends. The CDR3 covers 14 residues. Germline-derived CDR1 and CDR2 are SGHAT and FQNNGV. In nucleotides, the CDR3 is TGTGCCAGCAGCTTAAGGCAGGTCACAGATACGCAGTATTTT. This gives the protein CASSLRQVTDTQYF.

This clone was observed a few times. The chain joins TRBV4-1 to TRBJ2-7, with D perhaps matching TRBD1 (5 bases). Germline CDR1 is MGHRA and CDR2 is YSYEKL. CDR3 length: 14 amino acids. With 0 bases removed from V and 4 bases from J, the gap between germline ends came to 10 bases. The CDR3 reads CASSQDTGAYEQYF. DNA for the CDR3: TGCGCCAGCAGCCAAGATACAGGAGCGTACGAGCAGTACTTC.

The chain couples TRBV29-1 to TRBJ1-4; D perhaps matches TRBD1 (5 bases). The CDR3 sequence is 13 residues long. Germline V gives CDR1 SQVTM, CDR2 ANQGSEA. Trimming took 6 bases from V and 2 from J, leaving 10 bases between them. Written as DNA, the CDR3 is TGCAGCGTCGGAGGGGATACTAATGAAAAACTGTTTTTT. Protein product: CSVGGDTNEKLFF.

V and J are TRBV7-9 and TRBJ1-5; unclear D gene. The germline V gene encodes CDR1 SEHNR and CDR2 FQNEAQ (reference sequence). Trimming removed 5 bases at V and 8 bases at J, with 13 bases between. CDR3 length equals 13 residues. CDR3 sequence (DNA): TGTGCCAGCAGCGCAACCTCGATGGAGCCCCAGCATTTT. Its translation: CASSATSMEPQHF.

This chain connects TRBV4-1 to TRBJ2-6; D uncertain. Germline CDR1 MGHRA, CDR2 YSYEKL. Trimming shortened V by 1 base and J by 2 bases, and 12 bases separated the two germline ends. The CDR3 extends over 17 amino acids. The CDR3 here is CASSQGDVTPGANVLTF. In DNA, the CDR3 is TGCGCCAGCAGCCAAGGGGATGTGACACCTGGGGCCAACGTCCTGACTTTC.

This clone has just a few counts. The chain recombines TRBV28 with TRBJ2-1; the D gene could be TRBD1 or TRBD2 (5 bases each). CDR1 is MDHEN and CDR2 is SYDVKM in the germline V gene. The CDR3 runs to 15 residues. Trimming stripped 3 bases from V and 4 bases from J, with 13 bases between. Here the CDR3 DNA reads TGTGCCAGCAGTTTCGAAGGGGCGGGTTACAATGAGCAGTTCTTC. Translating it yields CASSFEGAGYNEQFF.

The rearrangement links TRBV11-2 to TRBJ2-7; D remains unclear. This CDR3 is 14 amino acids long. The ends were cut back, 3 bases at V and 2 bases at J, with 11 bases in the middle. Germline loops: CDR1 SGHAT, CDR2 FQNNGV. CDR3 sequence reads: CASSFNRPAYEQYF. In DNA, the CDR3 is TGTGCCAGCAGCTTTAACCGCCCTGCCTACGAGCAGTACTTC. Together with reference TRBV11-2 and TRBJ2-7, the CDR3 gives the full variable domain: EAGVAQSPRYKIIEKRQSVAFWCNPISGHATLYWYQQILGQGPKLLIQFQNNGVVDDSQLPKDRFSAERLKGVDSTLKIQPAKLEDSAVYLCASSFNRPAYEQYFGPGTRLTVT.

This clone has only a few counts. The V call is TRBV7-9, the J call TRBJ2-2; TRBD2 matches at 12 bases. This CDR3 is built from 16 residues. The V gene end was trimmed by 5 bases and the J gene end by 5 bases; junction bases not matched to a gene: 6. Germline CDR1 reads SEHNR; CDR2 reads FQNEAQ (reference sequence). CDR3 loop: CASSERTSGNTGELFF. In DNA, the CDR3 is TGTGCCAGCAGCGAGCGGACTAGCGGGAATACCGGGGAGCTGTTTTTT.

As for this clone: One end of the junction does not line up with germline, which may come from a read error. This rearrangement joins TRBV10-3 to TRBJ2-3; D assignment may be TRBD1 or TRBD2 (7 bases each). In germline, CDR1 is ENHRY, CDR2 SYGVKD. The CDR3 length is 15 residues. The CDR3 region has the DNA TGCTCAACCCGGGGAGGGGGCGCCTCTACAGATACGCAGTATTTT. Protein: CSTRGGGASTDTQYF.

The chain combines TRBV6-6 with TRBJ2-7; D uncertain. This CDR3 is 14 amino acids long. The V gene's germline CDR1 is MNHNY and CDR2 SVGAGI (reference sequence). V gave up 8 bases and J gave up 0 bases, with 14 bases separating them. DNA for the CDR3: TGTGCCAGCTGCCCCGAGGCGAGCTCCTACGAGCAGTACTTC. Protein: CASCPEASSYEQYF.

The chain couples TRBV4-3 to TRBJ2-2; 9 bases match TRBD2. The germline gives CDR1 LGHNA, CDR2 YSLEER. The CDR3 sequence is 16 residues long. V lost 4 bases, J lost 5 bases, and 8 bases stayed unmatched. The CDR3 here is CASSLSAGGNTGELFF. The CDR3 DNA reads as TGCGCCAGCAGCCTCTCGGCGGGAGGGAATACCGGGGAGCTGTTTTTT.

The V and J genes are TRBV28 and TRBJ1-2; no clear D. The V end was cut by 8 bases, the J end by 2 bases, with 12 bases between. In germline, CDR1 is MDHEN, CDR2 SYDVKM. This CDR3 contains 13 residues. CDR3 protein: CASATSSNYGYTF. CDR3 nucleotide sequence: TGTGCCAGCGCAACCTCCTCCAACTATGGCTACACCTTC.

This chain uses TRBV7-2 with TRBJ2-3; D is possibly TRBD2 (7 bases). Trimming left V 1 base short and J 5 bases short, with 16 bases between. CDR3 size: 16 residues. Per germline, CDR1 SGHTA and CDR2 FQGNSA. The CDR3: CASSLGSPGGQDTQYF. The DNA for the CDR3 is TGTGCCAGCAGCTTAGGGAGTCCGGGGGGCCAAGATACGCAGTATTTT.

The chain employs TRBV6-5 and TRBJ2-5; D might be TRBD2 (6 bases). Per the germline V gene, CDR1 is MNHEY and CDR2 is SVGAGI. Trimming removed 6 bases at V and 2 bases at J, with 16 bases between. The CDR3 has 15 residues. CDR3 nucleotide sequence: TGTGCCAGCAGACAACGACTAGTGGGACAAGAGACCCAGTACTTC. Translated, it gives CASRQRLVGQETQYF.